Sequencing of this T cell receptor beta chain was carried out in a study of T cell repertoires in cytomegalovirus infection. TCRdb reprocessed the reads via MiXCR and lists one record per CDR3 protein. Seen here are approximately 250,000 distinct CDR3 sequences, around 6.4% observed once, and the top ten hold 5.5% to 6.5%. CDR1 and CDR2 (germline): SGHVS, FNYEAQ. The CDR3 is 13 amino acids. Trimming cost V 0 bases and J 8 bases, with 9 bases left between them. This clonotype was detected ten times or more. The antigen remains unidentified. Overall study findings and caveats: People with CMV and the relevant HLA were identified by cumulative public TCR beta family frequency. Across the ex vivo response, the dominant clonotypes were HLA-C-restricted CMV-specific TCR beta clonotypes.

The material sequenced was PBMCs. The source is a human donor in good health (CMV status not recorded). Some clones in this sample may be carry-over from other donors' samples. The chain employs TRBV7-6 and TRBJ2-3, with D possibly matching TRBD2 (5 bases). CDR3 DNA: TGTGCCAGCAGCTTAGCGGAGGCAGCTACGCAGTATTTT. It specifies CASSLAEAATQYF.